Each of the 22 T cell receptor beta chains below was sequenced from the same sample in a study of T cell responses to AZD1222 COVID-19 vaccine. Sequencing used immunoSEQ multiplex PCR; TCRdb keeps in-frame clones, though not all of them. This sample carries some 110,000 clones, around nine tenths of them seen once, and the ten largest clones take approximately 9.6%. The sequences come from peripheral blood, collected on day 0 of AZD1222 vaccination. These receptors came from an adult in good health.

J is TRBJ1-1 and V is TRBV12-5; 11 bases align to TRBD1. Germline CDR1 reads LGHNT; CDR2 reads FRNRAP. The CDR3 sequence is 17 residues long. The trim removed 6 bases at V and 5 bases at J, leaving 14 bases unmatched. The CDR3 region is CASGRGQGGISGTEAFF. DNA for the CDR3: TGTGCTAGTGGGCGGGGACAGGGGGGAATTTCAGGGACTGAAGCTTTCTTT.

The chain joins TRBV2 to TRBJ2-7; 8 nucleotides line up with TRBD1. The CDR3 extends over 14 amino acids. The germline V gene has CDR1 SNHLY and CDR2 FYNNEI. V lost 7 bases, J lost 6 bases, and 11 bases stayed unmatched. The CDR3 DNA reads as TGTGCCAGCACCGTAACCGGGACAGGTACCGAGCAGTACTTC. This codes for CASTVTGTGTEQYF.

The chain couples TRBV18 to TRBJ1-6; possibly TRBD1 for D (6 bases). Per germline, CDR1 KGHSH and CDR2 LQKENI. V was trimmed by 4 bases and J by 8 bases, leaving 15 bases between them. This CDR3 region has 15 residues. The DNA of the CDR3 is TGTGCCAGCTCACGCGCACAGGGCGCGGATTCACCCCTCCACTTT. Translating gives CASSRAQGADSPLHF.

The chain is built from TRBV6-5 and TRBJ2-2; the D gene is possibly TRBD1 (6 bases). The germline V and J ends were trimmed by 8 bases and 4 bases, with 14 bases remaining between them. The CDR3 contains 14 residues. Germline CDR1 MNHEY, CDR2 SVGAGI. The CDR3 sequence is CASSQGHRTGELFF. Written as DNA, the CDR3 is TGTGCCAGCTCACAGGGCCACCGCACCGGGGAGCTGTTTTTT.

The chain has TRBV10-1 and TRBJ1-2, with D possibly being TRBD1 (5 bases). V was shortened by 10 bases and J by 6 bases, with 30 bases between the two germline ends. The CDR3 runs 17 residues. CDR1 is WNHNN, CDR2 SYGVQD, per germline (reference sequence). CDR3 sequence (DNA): TGCGCCAACTTATTTACTCGCGTGGGGCGCACCATAAATGGCTACACCTTC. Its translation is CANLFTRVGRTINGYTF.

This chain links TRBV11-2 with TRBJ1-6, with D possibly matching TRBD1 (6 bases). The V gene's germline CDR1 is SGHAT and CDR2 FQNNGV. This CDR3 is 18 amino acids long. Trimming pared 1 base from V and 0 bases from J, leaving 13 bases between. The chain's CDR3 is CASSLGVGAVSYNSPLHF. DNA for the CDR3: TGTGCCAGCAGCTTAGGAGTGGGGGCTGTCTCCTATAATTCACCCCTCCACTTT.

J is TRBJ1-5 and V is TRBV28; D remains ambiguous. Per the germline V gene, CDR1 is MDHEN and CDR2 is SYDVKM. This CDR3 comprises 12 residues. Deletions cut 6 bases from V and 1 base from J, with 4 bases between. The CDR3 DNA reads TGTGCCAGCAGGTCAAGCAATCAGCCCCAGCATTTT. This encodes CASRSSNQPQHF.

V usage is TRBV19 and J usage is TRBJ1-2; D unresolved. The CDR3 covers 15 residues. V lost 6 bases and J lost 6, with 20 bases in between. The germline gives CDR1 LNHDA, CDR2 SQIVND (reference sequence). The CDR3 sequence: CASSTIEGRWHGYTF. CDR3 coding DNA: TGTGCCAGTAGCACAATAGAGGGTAGGTGGCATGGCTACACCTTC.

CDR3 in amino acids: CASSLLDRDNSPLHF. DNA of the CDR3: TGTGCCAGCAGCTTGCTCGACAGGGATAATTCACCCCTCCACTTT. The chain carries TRBV5-4 and TRBJ1-6; 7 bases map to TRBD1. The V gene end was trimmed by 1 base and the J gene end by 5 bases; junction bases not matched to a gene: 3. The CDR3 totals 15 residues. Germline loops: CDR1 SGHNT, CDR2 YYREEE (reference sequence).

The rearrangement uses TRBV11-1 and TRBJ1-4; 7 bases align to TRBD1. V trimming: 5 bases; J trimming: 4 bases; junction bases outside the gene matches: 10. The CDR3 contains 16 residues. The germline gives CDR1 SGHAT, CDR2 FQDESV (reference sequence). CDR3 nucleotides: TGTGCCAGCAGCCCCTCCATCGACAGGGATAATGAAAAACTGTTTTTT. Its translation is CASSPSIDRDNEKLFF.

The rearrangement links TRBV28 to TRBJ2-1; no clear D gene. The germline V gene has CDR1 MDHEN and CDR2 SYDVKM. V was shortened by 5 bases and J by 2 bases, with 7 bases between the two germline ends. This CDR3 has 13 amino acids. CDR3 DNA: TGTGCCAGCAGTATACCCCCCTACAATGAGCAGTTCTTC. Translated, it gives CASSIPPYNEQFF.

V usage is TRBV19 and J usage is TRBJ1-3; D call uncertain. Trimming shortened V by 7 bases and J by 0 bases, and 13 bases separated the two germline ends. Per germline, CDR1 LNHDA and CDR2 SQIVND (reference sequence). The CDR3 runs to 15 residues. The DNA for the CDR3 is TGTGCCAGTATGGGAGCGGCAGGCTCTGGAAACACCATATATTTT. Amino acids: CASMGAAGSGNTIYF.

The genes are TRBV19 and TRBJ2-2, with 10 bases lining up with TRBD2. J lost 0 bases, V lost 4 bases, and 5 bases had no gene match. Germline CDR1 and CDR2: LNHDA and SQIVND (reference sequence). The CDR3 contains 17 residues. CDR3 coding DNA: TGTGCCAGTAGTACCTATCTAGCGGGAGCGAACACCGGGGAGCTGTTTTTT. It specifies CASSTYLAGANTGELFF.

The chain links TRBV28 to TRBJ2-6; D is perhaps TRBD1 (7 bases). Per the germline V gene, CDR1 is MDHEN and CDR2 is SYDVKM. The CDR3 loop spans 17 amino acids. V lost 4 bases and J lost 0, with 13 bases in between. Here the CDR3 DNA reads TGTGCCAGCAGTTACCCAGGGGGAGGCTCTGGGGCCAACGTCCTGACTTTC. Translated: CASSYPGGGSGANVLTF.

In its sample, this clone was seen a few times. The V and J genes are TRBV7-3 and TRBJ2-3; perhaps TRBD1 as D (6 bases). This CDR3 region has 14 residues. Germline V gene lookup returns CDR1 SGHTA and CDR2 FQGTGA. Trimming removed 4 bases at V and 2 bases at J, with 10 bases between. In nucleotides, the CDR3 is TGTGCCAGCAGCTCAGGACAGACCACAGATACGCAGTATTTT. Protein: CASSSGQTTDTQYF.

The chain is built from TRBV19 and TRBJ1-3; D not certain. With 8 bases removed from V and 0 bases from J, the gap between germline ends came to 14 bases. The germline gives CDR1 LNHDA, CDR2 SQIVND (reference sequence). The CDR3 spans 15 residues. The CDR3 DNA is TGTGCCAGTCGATATGGGCCCAGCTCTGGAAACACCATATATTTT. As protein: CASRYGPSSGNTIYF.

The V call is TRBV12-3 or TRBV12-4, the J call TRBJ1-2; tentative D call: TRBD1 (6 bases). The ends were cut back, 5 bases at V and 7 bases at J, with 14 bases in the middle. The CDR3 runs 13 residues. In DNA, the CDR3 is TGTGCCAGCAGTCCCAGGGGAGTCGGTGGCTACACCTTC. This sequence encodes CASSPRGVGGYTF.

The CDR3 reads CASSYPDNSNYGYTF. CDR3 nucleotide sequence: TGTGCCAGCAGTTACCCCGACAACTCTAACTATGGCTACACCTTC. The rearrangement uses TRBV6-2 or TRBV6-3 and TRBJ1-2; D remains unclear. This CDR3 region has 15 residues. Trimming removed 2 bases at V and 0 bases at J, with 10 bases between. Germline loops: CDR1 MNHEY, CDR2 SVGEGT.

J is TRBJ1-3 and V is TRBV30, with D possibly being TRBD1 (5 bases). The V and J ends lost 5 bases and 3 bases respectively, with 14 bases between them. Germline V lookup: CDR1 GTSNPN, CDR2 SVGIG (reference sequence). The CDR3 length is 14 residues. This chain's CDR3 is CAWQRGAYGNTIYF. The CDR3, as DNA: TGTGCCTGGCAGCGGGGCGCATATGGAAACACCATATATTTT.

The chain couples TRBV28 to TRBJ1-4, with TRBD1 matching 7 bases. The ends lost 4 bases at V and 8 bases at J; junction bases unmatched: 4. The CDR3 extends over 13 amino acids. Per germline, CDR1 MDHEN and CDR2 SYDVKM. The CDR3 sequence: CASSSPDREKLFF. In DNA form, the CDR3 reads TGTGCCAGCAGTTCGCCGGACAGGGAAAAACTGTTTTTT.

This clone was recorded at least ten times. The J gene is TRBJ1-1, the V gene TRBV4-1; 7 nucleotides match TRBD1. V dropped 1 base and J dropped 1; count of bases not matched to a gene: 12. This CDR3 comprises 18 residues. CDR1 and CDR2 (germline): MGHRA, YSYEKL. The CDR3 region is CASSQAGTELYWNTEAFF. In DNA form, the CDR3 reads TGCGCCAGCAGCCAAGCCGGGACAGAGCTTTATTGGAACACTGAAGCTTTCTTT.

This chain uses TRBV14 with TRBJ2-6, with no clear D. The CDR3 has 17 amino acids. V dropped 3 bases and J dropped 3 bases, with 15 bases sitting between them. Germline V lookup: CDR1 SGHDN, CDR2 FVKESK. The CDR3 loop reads CASSQEPDQVGANVLTF. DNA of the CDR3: TGTGCCAGCAGCCAGGAGCCGGATCAGGTTGGGGCCAACGTCCTGACTTTC.